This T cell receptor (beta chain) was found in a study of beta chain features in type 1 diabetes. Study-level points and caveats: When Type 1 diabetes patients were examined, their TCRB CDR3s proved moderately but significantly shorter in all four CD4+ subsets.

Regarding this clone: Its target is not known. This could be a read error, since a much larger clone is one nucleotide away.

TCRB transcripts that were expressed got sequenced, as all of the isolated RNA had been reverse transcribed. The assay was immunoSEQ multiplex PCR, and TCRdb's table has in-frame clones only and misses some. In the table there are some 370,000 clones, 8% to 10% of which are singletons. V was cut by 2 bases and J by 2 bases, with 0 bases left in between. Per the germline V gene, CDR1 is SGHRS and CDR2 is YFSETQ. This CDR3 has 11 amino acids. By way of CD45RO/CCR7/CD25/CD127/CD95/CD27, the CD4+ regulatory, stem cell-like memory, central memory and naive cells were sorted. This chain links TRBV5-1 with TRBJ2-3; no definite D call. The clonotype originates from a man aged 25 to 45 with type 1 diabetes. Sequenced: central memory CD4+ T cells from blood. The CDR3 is CASSFTDTQYF. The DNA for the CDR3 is TGCGCCAGCAGCTTCACAGATACGCAGTATTTT.